This record concerns one T cell receptor beta chain sequence. Its antigen remains unknown. This sample stems from a study of blood T cells in healthy people across ages. Whole-study findings and limits: A conclusive naive versus antigen-experienced comparison was prevented by the unsorted PBMCs.

The use of a sample-barcoded 5' primer and a J-beta primer mix characterized a second PCR of roughly 7 to 11 cycles. Every sample returned 3 million or more CDR3-containing paired-end reads. Each CDR3 protein is one row after TCRdb ran MiXCR on the 5' RACE reads. Of fewer than 950,000 distinct CDR3 sequences in the sample, around 36% were seen once. This CDR3 comprises 14 residues. Germline V lookup: CDR1 GTSNPN, CDR2 SVGIG (reference sequence). Trimming removed 0 bases at V and 6 bases at J, with 14 bases between. The chain joins TRBV30 to TRBJ1-1; the D is unclear. Sample: blood. This sequence originates from a young man in good health. The CDR3 bases are TGTGCCTGGAGTGTATTAAGGTTTAACGCTGAAGCTTTCTTT. It codes for CAWSVLRFNAEAFF.